A single sample is the source of the 25 T cell receptor beta chains below, sequenced in a study of T cells in Graves' hyperthyroidism and ophthalmopathy (dated by TCRdb to about 2019). Preparation of the library involved multiplex PCR. The run used an Illumina HiSeq 2000. TCR beta CDR3 regions were amplified from RNA transcripts. The TCR CDR3 was subjected to a first round of RT-PCR using the HTBI primer set and the Qiagen OneStep RT-PCR kit. TCRdb trimmed the raw reads at Q25, called clones with MiXCR and kept productive beta chains. For every CDR3 protein sequence, its rows merge into one entry that carries the most common genes and DNA. Across this sample there are around 380,000 distinct CDR3 sequences, with roughly 14% seen only once. The top ten hold around 20% of the sample. Sequences were obtained from blood. These receptors all stem from a young man with Graves' hyperthyroidism that later progressed to Graves' ophthalmopathy.

The genes are TRBV7-9 and TRBJ2-3; 12 nucleotides match TRBD2. Germline assignment: CDR1 SEHNR and CDR2 FQNEAQ (reference sequence). J lost 4 bases, V lost 1 base, and 6 bases had no gene match. The CDR3 is made up of 17 amino acids. The CDR3 region has the DNA TGTGCCAGCAGCTTAGGGCTAGCGGGGGGGCCATCAGATACGCAGTATTTT. As protein: CASSLGLAGGPSDTQYF.

In its sample, this clonotype was seen a few times. The chain links TRBV6-1 to TRBJ1-6; D ambiguous. Trimming shortened V by 6 bases and J by 6 bases, and 12 bases separated the two germline ends. The CDR3 runs to 14 residues. CDR1 is MNHNS, CDR2 SASEGT, per germline. The CDR3 nucleotides are TGTGCCAGCAGCCCCGAGGCAATTAATTCACCCCTCCACTTT. Translating gives CASSPEAINSPLHF.

A word on this clonotype: Germline and junction disagree at one end, which may indicate a read error. CDR3 bases: TGTGCCAGCAGCGTAAACTACGAGCAGGACTTC. Amino acid sequence: CASSVNYEQDF. The chain uses TRBV13 and TRBJ2-7; D is undetermined. Germline CDR1 is PRHDT and CDR2 is FYEKMQ (reference sequence). This CDR3 is 11 amino acids long.

The chain has TRBV5-6 and TRBJ1-2; D unclear. CDR1 SGHDT and CDR2 YYEEEE come from the germline V gene. Trimming removed 1 base at V and 8 bases at J, with 9 bases between. The CDR3 consists of 12 residues. Written as DNA, the CDR3 is TGTGCCAGCAGCTTGTTCGGTCCGGGCTACACCTTC. Residues: CASSLFGPGYTF.

The CDR3 nucleotides read TGTGCCAGCAGCCAAATTAGCCTAAGTTCCTACGAGCAGTACTTC. Translated, it gives CASSQISLSSYEQYF. This chain uses TRBV11-2 with TRBJ2-7; D gene ambiguous. With 5 bases removed from V and 1 base from J, the gap between germline ends came to 15 bases. The CDR3 runs 15 residues. Germline CDR1 and CDR2: SGHAT and FQNNGV.

This clonotype was counted only a few times. At one boundary the junction diverges from the germline segment, which might be a read error. The chain is built from TRBV6-1 and TRBJ2-1; 10 bases map to TRBD2. Germline V gene data show CDR1 as MNHNS and CDR2 as SASEGT. This CDR3 has 15 amino acids. The CDR3 loop is CASSPSGGNYNEQLF. The DNA of the CDR3 is TGTGCCAGCAGTCCTAGCGGGGGAAACTACAATGAGCAGCTCTTC.

A remark on this clonotype: A clone one base away is much larger, so this may be a read error. This sequence joins TRBV2 and TRBJ1-3, with 9 bases matching TRBD1. CDR1 and CDR2 from the germline V gene are SNHLY and FYNNEI. CDR3 size: 14 residues. CDR3 coding DNA: TGTGCCGGCAGTAGGACAGGGGATGGAAACACCATATATTTT. Translating it yields CAGSRTGDGNTIYF.

The chain is built from TRBV6-2 or TRBV6-3 and TRBJ2-5; no definite D call. CDR3 length: 13 amino acids. V dropped 3 bases and J dropped 5 bases, with 10 bases sitting between them. The germline V gene encodes CDR1 MNHEY and CDR2 SVGEGT. CDR3 residues: CASSYSPAETQYF. The CDR3 DNA follows: TGTGCCAGCAGTTATTCCCCGGCGGAGACCCAGTACTTC.

This clonotype occurred many times. The chain employs TRBV11-2 and TRBJ2-1, with D possibly TRBD1 on 5 matching bases. The V end was cut by 5 bases, the J end by 10 bases, with 12 bases between. This CDR3 has 12 amino acids. CDR1 is SGHAT, CDR2 FQNNGV, per germline. CDR3 DNA: TGTGCCAGCAGCCGATGGACAACCGAGCAGTTCTTC. It translates to CASSRWTTEQFF.

The chain carries TRBV2 and TRBJ2-4; D may be TRBD1 or TRBD2 (5 bases each). V shed 7 bases and J shed 0 bases, with 10 bases lying between them. The CDR3 is 14 amino acids. CDR1 is SNHLY and CDR2 is FYNNEI in the germline V gene. CDR3 residues: CASKGRLAKNIQYF. CDR3 in DNA: TGTGCCAGCAAGGGGAGACTAGCCAAAAACATTCAGTACTTC.

The chain joins TRBV12-5 to TRBJ1-2; D is unresolved. The CDR3 is 11 residues long. Germline loops: CDR1 LGHNT, CDR2 FRNRAP. The CDR3 DNA follows: TGTGCGCTAAAGCGGCGTGAAGGCTACACCTTC. Residues: CALKRREGYTF.

This sequence joins TRBV4-2 and TRBJ1-4, with D perhaps matching TRBD1 (5 bases). This CDR3 region has 17 residues. Germline V gives CDR1 LGHNA, CDR2 YNFKEQ. The V and J ends lost 1 base and 5 bases respectively, with 17 bases between them. The CDR3 DNA sequence: TGTGCCAGCAGCCAAGCGAGCCAGGGCATGGGGAATGAAAAACTGTTTTTT. This codes for CASSQASQGMGNEKLFF.

This clonotype was recorded many times. V gene TRBV27 combines with J gene TRBJ2-2; either TRBD1 or TRBD2 may supply D (6 bases each). Trimming shortened V by 5 bases and J by 5 bases, and 18 bases separated the two germline ends. This CDR3 has 16 residues. Germline values: CDR1 MNHEY, CDR2 SMNVEV (reference sequence). The CDR3 region is CASSLRGGGATGELFF. Here the CDR3 DNA reads TGTGCCAGCAGTCTCAGGGGAGGAGGGGCGACCGGGGAGCTGTTTTTT.

The rearrangement joins TRBV30 to TRBJ1-5; D gene unclear. From germline, CDR1 is GTSNPN and CDR2 SVGIG (reference sequence). Trimming shortened V by 1 base and J by 9 bases, and 16 bases separated the two germline ends. The CDR3 covers 14 residues. The CDR3 DNA follows: TGTGCCTGGAGTGCGGATCGAATTAAAAGGCCCCAGCATTTT. This translates into CAWSADRIKRPQHF.

This clonotype occurred many times. CDR3 in amino acids: CASSLGASVVYEQYF. The CDR3, as DNA: TGTGCCAGCAGCTTAGGGGCCTCGGTCGTCTACGAGCAGTACTTC. The genes are TRBV11-2 and TRBJ2-7; D is undetermined. Trimming pared 1 base from V and 3 bases from J, leaving 13 bases between. The CDR3 spans 15 residues. Germline V gives CDR1 SGHAT, CDR2 FQNNGV.

This clonotype was recorded at least ten times. The chain links TRBV2 to TRBJ1-6; no clear D gene. This CDR3 is 14 amino acids long. Germline V gene data show CDR1 as SNHLY and CDR2 as FYNNEI. The V end lost 4 bases, the J end lost 7 bases, and 11 bases lay between the germline ends. CDR3 DNA sequence: TGTGCCAGCAGTGGCCGGGTACGAAATTCACCCCTCCACTTT. Translating gives CASSGRVRNSPLHF.

This chain connects TRBV2 to TRBJ1-5; no definite D call. This CDR3 comprises 15 residues. Germline CDR1 reads SNHLY; CDR2 reads FYNNEI. Trimming took 6 bases from V and 0 from J, leaving 12 bases between them. The CDR3 DNA follows: TGTGCCAGCAGGGGGTATCTCGATAGCAATCAGCCCCAGCATTTT. This gives the protein CASRGYLDSNQPQHF.

The chain uses TRBV20-1 and TRBJ2-7, with 13 bases identical to TRBD2. Losses at the gene ends were 6 bases for V and 0 bases for J; bases not matched to a gene: 8. Germline assignment: CDR1 DFQATT and CDR2 SNEGSKA (reference sequence). The CDR3 runs to 16 residues. CDR3 region: CSAKGLAGVISYEQYF. The CDR3 DNA sequence: TGCAGTGCAAAAGGACTAGCGGGGGTCATCTCCTACGAGCAGTACTTC.

This clonotype was recorded at least ten times. This chain uses TRBV6-6 with TRBJ2-5; TRBD1 agrees at 8 bases. Losses at the gene ends were 0 bases for V and 4 bases for J; bases not matched to a gene: 7. Germline V lookup: CDR1 MNHNY, CDR2 SVGAGI (reference sequence). CDR3 length: 16 residues. The CDR3 spells CASSYSTRTGRETQYF. CDR3 DNA: TGTGCCAGCAGTTACTCGACGCGGACAGGGAGAGAGACCCAGTACTTC.

This clonotype was recorded many times. V usage is TRBV2 and J usage is TRBJ2-2; TRBD2 agrees at 10 bases. V was pared by 6 bases and J by 5 bases, with 6 bases of the junction left unmatched. Germline V gives CDR1 SNHLY, CDR2 FYNNEI. The CDR3 extends over 15 amino acids. CDR3 sequence (DNA): TGTGCCAGCAGAAGTATAGCGGGGGGTACCGGGGAGCTGTTTTTT. Amino acid sequence: CASRSIAGGTGELFF.

CDR3 in amino acids: CASSYSLGHEQFF. CDR3 coding DNA: TGTGCCAGCAGTTACTCGCTGGGCCATGAGCAGTTCTTC. V usage is TRBV6-5 and J usage is TRBJ2-1; D is undetermined. CDR1 and CDR2 from the germline V gene are MNHEY and SVGAGI. The CDR3 loop spans 13 amino acids. Between the trimmed V and J ends, which lost 0 bases and 8 bases, there was a span of 8 bases.

Details on this clonotype: A read error may be the cause here, since a much bigger clone is one base away. Here the CDR3 omits its conserved ending phenylalanine or tryptophan, so a read error is the likely source. The rearrangement uses TRBV30 and TRBJ2-5, with 7 bases lining up with TRBD2. Trimming cost V 5 bases and J 2 bases; bases outside gene matches: 2. This CDR3 has 12 amino acids. Germline values: CDR1 GTSNPN, CDR2 SVGIG (reference sequence). CDR3: CAWGLGQETQYL. CDR3 nucleotides: TGTGCCTGGGGACTAGGGCAAGAGACCCAGTACCTC.

This clonotype was seen repeatedly, ten times or more. The CDR3 is CSARGIYEQYF. In DNA, the CDR3 is TGCAGTGCTAGAGGGATCTACGAGCAGTACTTC. The chain combines TRBV20-1 with TRBJ2-7; D uncertain. The germline CDR1 and CDR2 sequences are DFQATT and SNEGSKA (reference sequence). Trimming cost V 1 base and J 3 bases, with 4 bases left between them. The CDR3 covers 11 residues.

This clonotype was seen at least ten times. The chain has TRBV7-9 and TRBJ2-1; TRBD2 matches at 12 bases. Per germline, CDR1 SEHNR and CDR2 FQNEAQ (reference sequence). V was clipped by 8 bases and J by 9 bases; unmatched bases: 8. The CDR3 has 14 amino acids. The CDR3 DNA is TGTGCCAGCTGCGGACTAGCGGGGATGGGTGAGCAGTTCTTC. Translating gives CASCGLAGMGEQFF.

This clonotype was observed many times. This rearrangement joins TRBV7-9 to TRBJ2-7; D may be TRBD1 (6 bases). The CDR3 length is 13 residues. Germline CDR1 SEHNR, CDR2 FQNEAQ (reference sequence). V lost 6 bases and J lost 1, with 10 bases in between. For the CDR3, the DNA is TGTGCCAGCAGGGATACAGGGTCCTACGAGCAGTACTTC. Translated: CASRDTGSYEQYF.